This is a list of T cell receptor beta chains from one sample in a study of chemoradiotherapy in HPV16-positive cancers. Assay used: immunoSEQ multiplex PCR; TCRdb lists only in-frame clones, some missing. The sample gives about 12,000 clones, roughly 70% of which show up once; roughly 7.3% is in the top ten. Sampling was done from a patient who underwent chemoradiotherapy. These receptors were collected from a human donor with HPV-associated anogenital cancer. CDR3s include the opening cysteine and the closing phenylalanine or tryptophan. D genes are given only for firm matches. Clone sizes are given selectively: once, few, many, or a class where the clone is expanded.

v_call,d_call,clone_size,j_call,cdr3_aa,cdr3_nt
TRBV5-1,.,.,TRBJ2-1,CASSLDPNNEQFF,TGCGCCAGCAGCTTGGACCCAAACAATGAGCAGTTCTTC
TRBV6-5,.,once,TRBJ1-1,CASKSPGRPNTEAFF,TGTGCCAGCAAATCTCCGGGACGGCCGAACACTGAAGCTTTCTTT
TRBV4-2,.,.,TRBJ1-1,CASGLSVENTEAFF,TGTGCCAGCGGACTCAGCGTGGAGAACACTGAAGCTTTCTTT
TRBV5-1,.,.,TRBJ2-7,CASSLVASSYEQYF,TGCGCCAGCAGCTTGGTTGCCAGCTCCTACGAGCAGTACTTC
TRBV19,.,.,TRBJ1-2,CASNPPGRDYGYTF,TGTGCCAGTAATCCTCCCGGACGAGACTATGGCTACACCTTC
TRBV2,TRBD2,.,TRBJ2-3,CASSDLAGVMDTQYF,TGTGCCAGCAGTGATCTAGCGGGAGTCATGGATACGCAGTATTTT
TRBV28,.,.,TRBJ2-7,CASSRAGLSYEQYF,TGTGCCAGCAGTCGAGCGGGTTTATCCTACGAGCAGTACTTC
TRBV5-1,TRBD1,.,TRBJ2-7,CASSSTTGPDEQYF,TGCGCCAGCAGCTCGACGACAGGGCCGGACGAGCAGTACTTC
TRBV9,.,.,TRBJ2-1,CASSLVGGEQFF,TGTGCCAGCAGCCTGGTAGGAGGCGAGCAGTTCTTC
TRBV6-5,TRBD1,few,TRBJ2-1,CASSSDFRGLYNEQFF,TGTGCCAGCAGTTCCGATTTTAGGGGGCTCTACAATGAGCAGTTCTTC
TRBV29-1,.,.,TRBJ2-6,CSVGGRTGSGANVLTF,TGCAGCGTTGGGGGGCGTACAGGGTCTGGGGCCAACGTCCTGACTTTC
TRBV27,TRBD2,.,TRBJ2-3,CASRPPGLVTDTQYF,TGTGCCAGCAGACCCCCGGGACTAGTCACAGATACGCAGTATTTT
TRBV6-1,.,.,TRBJ1-1,CASSEAHTENTEAFF,TGTGCCAGCAGTGAAGCGCATACAGAAAACACTGAAGCTTTCTTT
TRBV7-2,.,.,TRBJ2-7,CASSFSQEQYF,TGTGCCAGCAGCTTCTCACAAGAGCAGTACTTC
TRBV7-9,TRBD1,.,TRBJ1-2,CASSFSQGEGYTF,TGTGCCAGCAGTTTTTCCCAGGGGGAGGGCTACACCTTC
TRBV28,.,.,TRBJ2-7,CASSPGVRGSYEQYF,TGTGCCAGCAGTCCCGGTGTCAGGGGTTCGTACGAGCAGTACTTC
TRBV4-3,.,.,TRBJ2-3,CASSPHGTDTQYF,TGCGCCAGCAGCCCCCACGGCACAGATACGCAGTATTTT